The 22 T cell receptor beta chains below come from one sample, sequenced in a study of CD8 T cells in Susac syndrome. A quantity of about 0.5 to 1 ug RNA underwent reverse transcription using random hexamers. TCRdb reanalysed the immunoSEQ multiplex PCR reads using MiXCR and keeps one entry per CDR3 protein. The repertoire holds 100,000 to 150,000 distinct CDR3 sequences, about 95% seen once, with 0.12% in the top ten. The sample was CD4+ T cells from PBMCs. The receptors were sampled from a human donor in good health.

The gene calls are TRBV29-1 and TRBJ1-3; D unresolved. Germline assignment: CDR1 SQVTM and CDR2 ANQGSEA. Trimming removed 5 bases from V and 0 bases from J, with 8 bases in between. The CDR3 spans 13 residues. In nucleotides, the CDR3 is TGCAGCGTTTTACCAGACTCTGGAAACACCATATATTTT. Protein sequence: CSVLPDSGNTIYF. Supplemented by reference TRBV29-1 and TRBJ1-3, the full variable domain reads SAVISQKPSRDICQRGTSLTIQCQVDSQVTMMFWYRQQPGQSLTLIATANQGSEATYESGFVIDKFPISRPNLTFSTLTVSNMSPEDSSIYLCSVLPDSGNTIYFGEGSWLTVV.

V gene TRBV29-1 combines with J gene TRBJ2-7; 7 bases are shared with TRBD2. CDR3 length: 11 residues. V dropped 4 bases and J dropped 4; count of bases not matched to a gene: 1. Germline V gene lookup returns CDR1 SQVTM and CDR2 ANQGSEA. Here the CDR3 DNA reads TGCAGCGTTGGTAGCGGGTACGAGCAGTACTTC. Translation: CSVGSGYEQYF.

This chain uses TRBV6-2 or TRBV6-3 with TRBJ2-7; D is undetermined. V was shortened by 2 bases and J by 3 bases, with 8 bases between the two germline ends. Germline V gene sequence: CDR1 MNHEY, CDR2 SVGEGT. The CDR3 length is 13 residues. Here the CDR3 reads CASSYLQNYEQYF. CDR3 nucleotides: TGTGCCAGCAGTTACCTTCAGAACTACGAGCAGTACTTC.

This clonotype was recorded only once. The J gene is TRBJ1-1, the V gene TRBV5-1, with D tentatively TRBD1 (5 bases). The CDR3 is made up of 16 amino acids. Germline V gene lookup returns CDR1 SGHRS and CDR2 YFSETQ. Trimming took 6 bases from V and 0 from J, leaving 18 bases between them. CDR3 sequence reads: CASNGGHEIMNTEAFF. In DNA form, the CDR3 reads TGCGCCAGCAACGGAGGACACGAAATCATGAACACTGAAGCTTTCTTT.

This rearrangement joins TRBV2 to TRBJ2-2; 9 bases agree with TRBD1. The CDR3 has 14 residues. Germline CDR1 is SNHLY and CDR2 is FYNNEI. After removal of 7 bases from V and 6 bases from J, the junction contained 6 bases not matched to a gene. The CDR3 sequence is CASIRTGAAGELFF. CDR3 DNA sequence: TGTGCCAGCATCCGGACAGGGGCGGCCGGGGAGCTGTTTTTT.

The chain uses TRBV28 and TRBJ2-3, with 11 nucleotides matching TRBD2. The CDR3 contains 17 residues. The germline CDR1 and CDR2 sequences are MDHEN and SYDVKM. The junction had 8 bases not matched to a gene; V was cut back by 2 bases and J by 4 bases. The CDR3 DNA reads as TGTGCCAGCAGTTTAGGCGCTAGCGGGAGGCTCGCAGATACGCAGTATTTT. Translated: CASSLGASGRLADTQYF.

This clonotype occurred once. V is TRBV7-2 and J is TRBJ1-5, with 7 bases matching TRBD1. The CDR3 is 13 amino acids. V was clipped by 5 bases and J by 10 bases; unmatched bases: 8. The germline V gene has CDR1 SGHTA and CDR2 FQGNSA. CDR3 sequence reads: CASSLGTVEPQHF. The DNA for the CDR3 is TGTGCCAGCAGCCTTGGGACAGTCGAACCCCAGCATTTT.

The chain recombines TRBV27 with TRBJ1-5, with 8 bases fitting TRBD1. The V segment lost 5 bases and the J segment 0 bases; nucleotides outside the gene matches: 3. The CDR3 totals 15 residues. Germline-derived CDR1 and CDR2 are MNHEY and SMNVEV (reference sequence). DNA of the CDR3: TGTGCCAGCAGTCCGGGACAGGCTAGCAATCAGCCCCAGCATTTT. It translates to CASSPGQASNQPQHF.

This chain joins TRBV18 and TRBJ1-4; D gene ambiguous. V lost 3 bases, J lost 5 bases, and 19 bases lay in between. The CDR3 totals 17 residues. Germline CDR1 reads KGHSH; CDR2 reads LQKENI. CDR3 sequence reads: CASSPMMTQNSNEKLFF. The DNA of the CDR3 is TGTGCCAGCTCACCTATGATGACCCAAAATTCGAATGAAAAACTGTTTTTT. Supplemented by reference TRBV18 and TRBJ1-4, the full variable domain reads NAGVMQNPRHLVRRRGQEARLRCSPMKGHSHVYWYRQLPEEGLKFMVYLQKENIIDESGMPKERFSAEFPKEGPSILRIQQVVRGDSAAYFCASSPMMTQNSNEKLFFGSGTQLSVL.

V gene TRBV27 combines with J gene TRBJ2-1; no definite D call. Germline values: CDR1 MNHEY, CDR2 SMNVEV (reference sequence). The V and J ends lost 5 bases and 2 bases respectively, with 10 bases between them. There are 14 residues in the CDR3. CDR3 nucleotides: TGTGCCAGCAGTGTGCCCGGGCCCTACAATGAGCAGTTCTTC. Its protein product is CASSVPGPYNEQFF.

The chain combines TRBV6-5 with TRBJ2-2; 8 bases align to TRBD1. With V trimmed by 2 bases and J by 4 bases, 6 bases remained unmatched. In germline, CDR1 is MNHEY, CDR2 SVGAGI. The CDR3 runs 16 residues. The CDR3 nucleotides read TGTGCCAGCAGTTACGGCAGGGGGCTGGGCACCGGGGAGCTGTTTTTT. As protein: CASSYGRGLGTGELFF.

The V call is TRBV29-1, the J call TRBJ2-5; D is unresolved. The V gene's germline CDR1 is SQVTM and CDR2 ANQGSEA. The CDR3 is made up of 11 amino acids. V was trimmed by 7 bases and J by 5 bases, leaving 11 bases between them. The CDR3 nucleotides read TGCAGCGCCAAAGAGTGGGAGACCCAGTACTTC. Protein: CSAKEWETQYF. The variable domain in full, with the rest retrieved from reference TRBV29-1 and TRBJ2-5, is SAVISQKPSRDICQRGTSLTIQCQVDSQVTMMFWYRQQPGQSLTLIATANQGSEATYESGFVIDKFPISRPNLTFSTLTVSNMSPEDSSIYLCSAKEWETQYFGPGTRLLVL.

The V and J genes are TRBV3-1 and TRBJ1-3; possible D gene TRBD1, 5 bases. V lost 4 bases, J lost 11 bases, and 9 bases lay in between. The germline gives CDR1 LGHDT, CDR2 YNNKEL (reference sequence). This CDR3 is built from 11 residues. The CDR3 is CASSLPGAIYF. The CDR3 DNA is TGTGCCAGCAGCCTTCCGGGGGCCATATATTTT. Combining the CDR3 with reference TRBV3-1 and TRBJ1-3 gives the whole variable domain DTAVSQTPKYLVTQMGNDKSIKCEQNLGHDTMYWYKQDSKKFLKIMFSYNNKELIINETVPNRFSPKSPDKAHLNLHINSLELGDSAVYFCASSLPGAIYFGEGSWLTVV.

The chain has TRBV19 and TRBJ1-5; D call uncertain. The CDR3 consists of 14 residues. Per germline, CDR1 LNHDA and CDR2 SQIVND (reference sequence). V lost 5 bases and J 7 bases, leaving 15 bases between the germline ends. CDR3 residues: CASSDSRGTQPQHF. CDR3 DNA sequence: TGTGCCAGTAGTGATTCGCGAGGTACCCAGCCCCAGCATTTT.

The CDR3, as DNA: TGTGCCAGCACTTCAGGGAGAGAGACCCAGTACTTC. It specifies CASTSGRETQYF. The chain couples TRBV2 to TRBJ2-5; D possibly uses TRBD1 or TRBD2 (5 bases each). The CDR3 consists of 12 residues. Germline values: CDR1 SNHLY, CDR2 FYNNEI. Trimming pared 7 bases from V and 4 bases from J, leaving 10 bases between.

This clonotype was observed a few times. The V call is TRBV18, the J call TRBJ1-1; D is possibly TRBD1 (6 bases). The V gene's germline CDR1 is KGHSH and CDR2 LQKENI. The CDR3 loop spans 14 amino acids. Trimming cost V 6 bases and J 0 bases, with 11 bases left between them. The CDR3 bases are TGTGCCAGCTCGCAACAGGGAATGAACACTGAAGCTTTCTTT. Amino acid sequence: CASSQQGMNTEAFF. Full variable domain (missing parts from reference TRBV18 and TRBJ1-1): NAGVMQNPRHLVRRRGQEARLRCSPMKGHSHVYWYRQLPEEGLKFMVYLQKENIIDESGMPKERFSAEFPKEGPSILRIQQVVRGDSAAYFCASSQQGMNTEAFFGQGTRLTVV.

The chain carries TRBV4-2 and TRBJ2-7; tentative D call: TRBD1 (5 bases). CDR1 and CDR2 (germline): LGHNA, YNFKEQ. The CDR3 is 16 amino acids. V lost 1 base, J lost 2 bases, and 15 bases lay in between. The CDR3 DNA follows: TGTGCCAGCAGCCAAGCAGGAGTGGCAGGGCCCTACGAGCAGTACTTC. Protein: CASSQAGVAGPYEQYF.

V is TRBV9 and J is TRBJ1-1; 7 bases fit TRBD1. The CDR3 contains 13 residues. V was clipped by 4 bases and J by 8 bases; unmatched bases: 8. Germline V gene sequence: CDR1 SGDLS, CDR2 YYNGEE. CDR3 nucleotide sequence: TGTGCCAGCAGCCCATGGACAGGAGGCGAAGCTTTCTTT. Protein product: CASSPWTGGEAFF.

The chain has TRBV12-3 or TRBV12-4 and TRBJ2-5; 9 nucleotides match TRBD1. V lost 8 bases to trimming and J lost 0 bases; unmatched junction nucleotides: 10. The CDR3 is made up of 16 amino acids. The CDR3 sequence is CASGLWTGDYQETQYF. DNA of the CDR3: TGTGCCAGCGGCTTGTGGACAGGGGATTACCAAGAGACCCAGTACTTC.

This chain uses TRBV3-1 with TRBJ2-7; 7 bases are shared with TRBD1. The germline V gene has CDR1 LGHDT and CDR2 YNNKEL (reference sequence). The CDR3 sequence is 15 residues long. V lost 3 bases to trimming and J lost 5 bases; unmatched junction nucleotides: 10. As DNA, the CDR3 is TGTGCCAGCAGCCAGACTAACAGGGGAATCGACGAGCAGTACTTC. Translating gives CASSQTNRGIDEQYF.

The chain employs TRBV19 and TRBJ1-2; D gene unclear. CDR1 and CDR2 (germline): LNHDA, SQIVND (reference sequence). The CDR3 extends over 14 amino acids. V lost 4 bases and J lost 4, with 13 bases in between. The CDR3 bases are TGTGCCAGTAGTAAGACGGAAGATGGCTATGGCTACACCTTC. Translating it yields CASSKTEDGYGYTF. Drawing the rest from reference TRBV19 and TRBJ1-2, the complete variable domain is DGGITQSPKYLFRKEGQNVTLSCEQNLNHDAMYWYRQDPGQGLRLIYYSQIVNDFQKGDIAEGYSVSREKKESFPLTVTSAQKNPTAFYLCASSKTEDGYGYTFGSGTRLTVV.

V usage is TRBV7-9 and J usage is TRBJ2-7; D is possibly TRBD1 or TRBD2 (6 bases each). The CDR3 length is 17 residues. V lost 5 bases and J lost 5, with 25 bases in between. Germline assignment: CDR1 SEHNR and CDR2 FQNEAQ (reference sequence). In DNA, the CDR3 is TGTGCCAGCAGCCAGGGGATTAGCGGACCCCTGACCCACGAGCAGTACTTC. This sequence encodes CASSQGISGPLTHEQYF.